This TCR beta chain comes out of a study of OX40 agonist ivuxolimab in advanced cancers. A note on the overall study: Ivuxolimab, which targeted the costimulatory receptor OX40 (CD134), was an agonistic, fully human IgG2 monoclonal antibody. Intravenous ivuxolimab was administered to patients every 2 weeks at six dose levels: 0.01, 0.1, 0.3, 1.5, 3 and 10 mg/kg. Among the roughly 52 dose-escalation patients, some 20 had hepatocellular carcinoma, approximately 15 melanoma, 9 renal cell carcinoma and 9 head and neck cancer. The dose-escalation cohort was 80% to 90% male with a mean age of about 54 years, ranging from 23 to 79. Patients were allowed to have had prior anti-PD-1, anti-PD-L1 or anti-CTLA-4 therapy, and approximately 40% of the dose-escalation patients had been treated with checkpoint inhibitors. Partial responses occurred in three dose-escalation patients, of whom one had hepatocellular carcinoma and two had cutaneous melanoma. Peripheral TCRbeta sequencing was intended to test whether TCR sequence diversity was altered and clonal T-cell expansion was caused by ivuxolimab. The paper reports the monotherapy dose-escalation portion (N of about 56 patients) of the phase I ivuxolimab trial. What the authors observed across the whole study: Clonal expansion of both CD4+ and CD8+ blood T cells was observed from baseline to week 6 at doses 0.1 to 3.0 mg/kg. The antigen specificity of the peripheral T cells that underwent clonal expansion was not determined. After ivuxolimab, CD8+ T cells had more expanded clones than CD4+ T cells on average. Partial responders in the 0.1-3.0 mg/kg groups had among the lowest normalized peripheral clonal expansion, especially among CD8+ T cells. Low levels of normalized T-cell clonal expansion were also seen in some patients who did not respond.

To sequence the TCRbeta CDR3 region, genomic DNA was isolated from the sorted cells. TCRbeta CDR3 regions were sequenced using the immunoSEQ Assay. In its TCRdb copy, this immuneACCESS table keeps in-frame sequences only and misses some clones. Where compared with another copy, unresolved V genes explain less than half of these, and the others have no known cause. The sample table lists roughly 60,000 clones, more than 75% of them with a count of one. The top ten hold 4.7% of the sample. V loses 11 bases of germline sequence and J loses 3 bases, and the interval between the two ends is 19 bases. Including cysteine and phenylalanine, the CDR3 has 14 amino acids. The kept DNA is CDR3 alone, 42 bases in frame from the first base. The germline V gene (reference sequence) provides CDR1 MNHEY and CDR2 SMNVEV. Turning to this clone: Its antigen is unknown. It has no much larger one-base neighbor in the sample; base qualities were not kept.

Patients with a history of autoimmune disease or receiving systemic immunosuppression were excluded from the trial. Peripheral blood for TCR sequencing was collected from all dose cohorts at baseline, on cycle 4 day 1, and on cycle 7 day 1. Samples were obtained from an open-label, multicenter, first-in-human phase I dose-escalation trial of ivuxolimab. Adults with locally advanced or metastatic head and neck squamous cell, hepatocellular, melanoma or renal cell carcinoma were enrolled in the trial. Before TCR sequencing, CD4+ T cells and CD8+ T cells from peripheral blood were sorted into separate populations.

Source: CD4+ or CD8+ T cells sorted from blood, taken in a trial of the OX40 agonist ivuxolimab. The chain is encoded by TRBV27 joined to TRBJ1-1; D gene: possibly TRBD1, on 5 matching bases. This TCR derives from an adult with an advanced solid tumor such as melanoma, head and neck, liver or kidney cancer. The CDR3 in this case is CAAGSGISDTEAFF. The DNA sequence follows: TGTGCCGCAGGGTCGGGGATCAGTGACACTGAAGCTTTCTTT.